Below are 8 T cell receptor beta chains sequenced from a single sample in a study of blood T cell repertoires in COVID-19. Some clones are missing from TCRdb's copy, which holds only in-frame ones; the method was immunoSEQ multiplex PCR. The sample records 470,000 or so clones, approximately 83% being singletons. Sample: peripheral blood. All receptors come from a human donor in a cohort sampled during active COVID-19.

The chain combines TRBV4-2 with TRBJ1-1; 8 bases fit TRBD1. Germline V lookup: CDR1 LGHNA, CDR2 YNFKEQ. The CDR3 loop spans 15 amino acids. Germline trimming cut 3 bases from V and 0 bases from J; bases unmatched to any gene: 3. The CDR3 DNA is TGTGCCAGCAGCCAGGGGACAGGCTTGAACACTGAAGCTTTCTTT. It specifies CASSQGTGLNTEAFF.

This clone occurred a few times. This rearrangement joins TRBV18 to TRBJ1-4; D is undetermined. Germline V lookup: CDR1 KGHSH, CDR2 LQKENI. The CDR3 contains 14 residues. V lost 3 bases and J 10 bases, leaving 15 bases between the germline ends. CDR3 region: CASSPGQELGKLFF. In DNA form, the CDR3 reads TGTGCCAGCTCACCGGGTCAGGAACTGGGAAAACTGTTTTTT.

V and J are TRBV3-1 (or the pseudogene TRBV3-2) and TRBJ1-1, with D unclear. Germline assignment: CDR1 LGHDT and CDR2 YNNKEL (reference sequence). The CDR3 has 14 amino acids. Trimming took off 1 base at V and 2 bases at J, with 8 bases between the two ends. CDR3 DNA sequence: TGTGCCAGCAGCCAAGCCACAGCAAACACTGAAGCTTTCTTT. Protein product: CASSQATANTEAFF.

The rearrangement links TRBV7-2 to TRBJ2-3; the match to TRBD2 covers 15 bases. This CDR3 contains 17 residues. CDR1 SGHTA and CDR2 FQGNSA come from the germline V gene. V lost 1 base, J lost 5 bases, and 4 bases stayed unmatched. The CDR3 bases are TGTGCCAGCAGCTTAGGGACTAGCGGGAGGGCCGGAGATACGCAGTATTTT. It is translated as CASSLGTSGRAGDTQYF. The whole variable domain, remainder taken from reference TRBV7-2 and TRBJ2-3, is GAGVSQSPSNKVTEKGKDVELRCDPISGHTALYWYRQSLGQGLEFLIYFQGNSAPDKSGLPSDRFSAERTGGSVSTLTIQRTQQEDSAVYLCASSLGTSGRAGDTQYFGPGTRLTVL.

This chain joins TRBV5-1 and TRBJ1-3, with 9 nucleotides matching TRBD1. The CDR3 sequence is 15 residues long. The J segment lost 4 bases and the V segment lost 3 bases, leaving 5 bases of the junction unmatched. The germline gives CDR1 SGHRS, CDR2 YFSETQ. CDR3 in amino acids: CASSSTGQGGNTIYF. The CDR3 nucleotides are TGCGCCAGCAGCTCGACCGGACAGGGGGGAAACACCATATATTTT.

This clone occurred once. CDR3 protein: CASSQREIRSYTGELFF. The CDR3 DNA sequence: TGCGCCAGCAGTCAGCGGGAGATCCGATCGTACACCGGGGAGCTGTTTTTT. V and J are TRBV10-1 and TRBJ2-2; 8 positions match TRBD2. This CDR3 comprises 17 residues. Trimming removed 5 bases from V and 3 bases from J; junction bases left unmatched: 11. Germline V gene sequence: CDR1 WNHNN, CDR2 SYGVQD (reference sequence).

The chain links TRBV2 to TRBJ1-1, with D possibly matching TRBD1 (5 bases). Germline CDR1 SNHLY, CDR2 FYNNEI. The V gene lost 3 bases and the J gene lost 10 bases, with 15 bases spanning the gap. CDR3 length: 13 residues. CDR3 bases: TGTGCCAGCAGTGACGCACAGGCAGTCAGAGCTTTCTTT. Protein sequence: CASSDAQAVRAFF.

The chain is built from TRBV6-4 and TRBJ2-1; 11 bases fit TRBD2. CDR1 is MRHNA and CDR2 is SNTAGT in the germline V gene. The CDR3 has 16 amino acids. The V and J ends lost 3 bases and 6 bases, in that order; junction bases with no gene match: 7. CDR3 DNA: TGTGCCAGCAGTGATCCACTAGCGGGAGATCTCAATGAGCAGTTCTTC. This translates into CASSDPLAGDLNEQFF.